These T cell receptor beta chains were read from a single sample in a study of breast tumors, draining lymph nodes, adjacent tissues. TCRdb re-called the multiplex PCR reads with MiXCR, one entry per CDR3 protein. The profile shows about 60,000 distinct CDR3 sequences, roughly 57% of them singletons. The specimen was breast tumor tissue. Receptor source: a female donor with breast cancer. Some clones in this sample may be carry-over from other donors' samples. Each CDR3 is given with its conserved first and last residue. D genes are given only for firm matches. A row's size may be missing; if present it is once, few, many or a size class.

D gene	CDR3 length	J gene	V gene	clone size	CDR3 protein	CDR3 DNA
-	13	TRBJ1-2	TRBV6-6	many	CASTPGTTYGYTF	TGTGCCAGCACCCCCGGGACAACTTATGGCTACACCTTC
TRBD1	16	TRBJ1-5	TRBV12-5	-	CASGFSGQLMGQPQHF	TGTGCTAGTGGTTTTTCGGGACAGCTAATGGGTCAGCCCCAGCATTTT
TRBD2	16	TRBJ2-5	TRBV5-1	many	CASSFPLAGGQETQYF	TGCGCCAGCAGCTTCCCACTAGCGGGGGGCCAAGAGACCCAGTACTTC
TRBD2	16	TRBJ2-7	TRBV6-1	-	CAGSPLAGGSPYEQYF	TGTGCCGGCAGTCCTCTAGCGGGAGGCTCCCCCTACGAGCAGTACTTC
-	11	TRBJ2-5	TRBV28	many	CASKTVETQYF	TGTGCCAGCAAGACAGTCGAGACCCAGTACTTC
-	14	TRBJ1-3	TRBV28	-	CASKNWVGGNTIYF	TGTGCCAGCAAAAATTGGGTAGGGGGAAACACCATATATTTT
-	13	TRBJ1-2	TRBV19	once	CASSKDDLYGYTF	TGTGCCAGTAGTAAGGATGATCTTTATGGCTACACCTTC
TRBD2	16	TRBJ2-3	TRBV20-1	-	CSASPPRGGSTDTQYF	TGCAGTGCTAGCCCCCCCCGGGGGGGAAGCACAGATACGCAGTATTTT
TRBD1	17	TRBJ2-1	TRBV24-1	once	CATSDSSGTGRHNEQFF	TGTGCCACCAGTGATTCGTCTGGGACAGGGCGTCACAATGAGCAGTTCTTC
-	13	TRBJ1-1	TRBV20-1	many	CSAREIGWGEAFF	TGCAGTGCTAGAGAGATAGGCTGGGGTGAAGCTTTCTTT
TRBD2	13	TRBJ2-3	TRBV7-2	-	CASGTRGTDTQYF	TGTGCCAGCGGAACGCGGGGGACAGATACGCAGTATTTT
TRBD1	18	TRBJ1-5	TRBV11-2	-	CASSPQQGAGSGNQPQHF	TGTGCCAGCAGCCCTCAACAGGGGGCGGGGTCGGGCAATCAGCCCCAGCATTTT
TRBD1	16	TRBJ2-3	TRBV20-1	many	CSAKSPGQGMTDTQYF	TGCAGTGCGAAAAGTCCGGGACAGGGGATGACAGATACGCAGTATTTT
-	14	TRBJ1-6	TRBV12-3/TRBV12-4	-	CASKARWDNSPLHF	TGTGCCAGCAAAGCCCGGTGGGATAATTCACCCCTCCACTTT
-	10	TRBJ2-1	TRBV24-1	-	CATIGNEQFF	TGTGCCACCATCGGGAATGAGCAGTTCTTC
TRBD1	18	TRBJ2-7	TRBV4-1	many	CASSQPIDGTGRTYEQYF	TGCGCCAGCAGCCAACCAATTGATGGGACAGGGAGAACCTACGAGCAGTACTTC
-	15	TRBJ1-2	TRBV7-8	once	CASSFKGSVDYGYTF	TGTGCCAGCAGCTTCAAGGGAAGCGTGGACTATGGCTACACCTTC
TRBD1	15	TRBJ2-7	TRBV9	-	CASSVKGQGTNEQYF	TGTGCCAGCAGCGTAAAGGGACAGGGGACCAACGAGCAGTACTTC
TRBD1	15	TRBJ1-6	TRBV7-9	few	CASSSGQGGYSPLHF	TGTGCCAGCAGCTCAGGACAGGGTGGCTATTCACCCCTCCACTTT
TRBD1	14	TRBJ1-6	TRBV2	-	CASSETGWNSPLHF	TGTGCCAGCAGCGAGACAGGGTGGAATTCCCCCCTCCACTTT
-	12	TRBJ2-1	TRBV12-3/TRBV12-4	many	CASSWRYNEQFF	TGTGCCAGCAGTTGGAGGTACAATGAGCAGTTCTTC
-	15	TRBJ2-1	TRBV2	-	CASSEAPGRFGEQFF	TGTGCCAGCAGTGAAGCCCCTGGCCGTTTTGGTGAGCAGTTCTTC
-	14	TRBJ2-1	TRBV20-1	many	CSAPGQNPSDEQFF	TGCAGTGCACCTGGACAGAACCCTTCGGATGAGCAGTTCTTC
TRBD1	14	TRBJ1-6	TRBV5-1	-	CASSDAGTASPLHF	TGCGCCAGCAGCGACGCCGGGACAGCTTCCCCCCTCCACTTT
-	15	TRBJ2-7	TRBV18	many	CASSPPARAGYEQYF	TGTGCCAGCTCACCACCAGCCAGGGCCGGCTACGAGCAGTACTTC
TRBD1	14	TRBJ1-6	TRBV2	-	CASSGTADNSPLHF	TGTGCCAGCAGCGGGACAGCGGATAATTCACCCCTCCACTTT
-	15	TRBJ2-3	TRBV28	once	CASSAMGDFPNTQYF	TGTGCCAGCAGTGCCATGGGGGACTTCCCAAATACGCAGTATTTT
-	15	TRBJ1-1	TRBV5-4	-	CASSLPATGNTEAFF	TGTGCCAGCAGCTTGCCCGCGACAGGGAACACTGAAGCTTTCTTT
TRBD1	13	TRBJ1-2	TRBV20-1	-	CSARGDRGLAYTF	TGCAGTGCTAGAGGGGACAGGGGTCTGGCCTACACCTTC
TRBD2	21	TRBJ2-3	TRBV4-1	-	CASSQDPPGLAGTPGTDTQYF	TGCGCCAGCAGCCAAGATCCACCGGGACTAGCGGGGACCCCTGGCACAGATACGCAGTATTTT
-	16	TRBJ2-3	TRBV7-9	once	CASSLRVGSSTDTQYF	TGTGCCAGCAGCTTAAGGGTAGGGTCTAGCACAGATACGCAGTATTTT
-	15	TRBJ2-5	TRBV4-1	-	CASSQERLERETQYF	TGCGCCAGCAGCCAAGAAAGGCTCGAGCGGGAGACCCAGTACTTC
-	15	TRBJ1-4	TRBV7-2	-	CASSLDREGIEKLFF	TGTGCCAGCAGCTTAGATCGGGAGGGAATCGAAAAACTGTTTTTT
-	15	TRBJ2-7	TRBV5-6	many	CASSLVSQGGNEQYF	TGTGCCAGCAGCTTGGTGAGTCAGGGAGGCAACGAGCAGTACTTC
TRBD1	15	TRBJ1-4	TRBV6-6	-	CATRQGTGDNEKLFF	TGTGCCACTAGACAGGGTACAGGGGATAATGAAAAACTGTTTTTT